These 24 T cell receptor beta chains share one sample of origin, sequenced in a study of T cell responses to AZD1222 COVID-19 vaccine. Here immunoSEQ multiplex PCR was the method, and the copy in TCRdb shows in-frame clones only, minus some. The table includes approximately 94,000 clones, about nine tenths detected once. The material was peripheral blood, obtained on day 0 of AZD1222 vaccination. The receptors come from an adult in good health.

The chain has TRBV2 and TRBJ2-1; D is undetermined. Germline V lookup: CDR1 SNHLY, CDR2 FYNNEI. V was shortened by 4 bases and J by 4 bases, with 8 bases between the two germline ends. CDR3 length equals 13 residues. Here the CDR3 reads CASSGQVYNEQFF. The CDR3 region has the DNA TGTGCCAGCAGTGGGCAGGTTTACAATGAGCAGTTCTTC. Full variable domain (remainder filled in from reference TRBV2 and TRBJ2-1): EPEVTQTPSHQVTQMGQEVILRCVPISNHLYFYWYRQILGQKVEFLVSFYNNEISEKSEIFDDQFSVERPDGSNFTLKIRSTKLEDSAMYFCASSGQVYNEQFFGPGTRLTVL.

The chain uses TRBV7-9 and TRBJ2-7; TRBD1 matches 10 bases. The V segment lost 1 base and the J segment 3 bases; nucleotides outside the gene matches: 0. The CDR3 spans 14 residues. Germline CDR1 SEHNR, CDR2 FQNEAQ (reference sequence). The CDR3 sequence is CASSLGDRGYEQYF. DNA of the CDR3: TGTGCCAGCAGCTTAGGGGACAGGGGCTACGAGCAGTACTTC.

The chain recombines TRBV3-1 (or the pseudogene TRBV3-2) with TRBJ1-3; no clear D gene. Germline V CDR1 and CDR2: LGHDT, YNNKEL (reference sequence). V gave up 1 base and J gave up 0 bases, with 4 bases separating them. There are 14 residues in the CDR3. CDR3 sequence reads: CASSQVNSGNTIYF. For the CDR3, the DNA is TGTGCCAGCAGCCAAGTAAACTCTGGAAACACCATATATTTT.

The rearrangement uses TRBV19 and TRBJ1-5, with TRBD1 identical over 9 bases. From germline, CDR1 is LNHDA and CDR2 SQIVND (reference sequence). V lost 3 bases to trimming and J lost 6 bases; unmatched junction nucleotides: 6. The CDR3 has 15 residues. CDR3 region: CASSIAQGAGQPQHF. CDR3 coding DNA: TGTGCCAGTAGTATCGCACAGGGGGCAGGTCAGCCCCAGCATTTT.

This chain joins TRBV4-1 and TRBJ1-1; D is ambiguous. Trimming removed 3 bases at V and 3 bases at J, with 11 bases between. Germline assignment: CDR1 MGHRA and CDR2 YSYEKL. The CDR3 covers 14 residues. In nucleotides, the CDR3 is TGCGCCAGCAGCCACCTATGGGGTGACACTGAAGCTTTCTTT. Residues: CASSHLWGDTEAFF.

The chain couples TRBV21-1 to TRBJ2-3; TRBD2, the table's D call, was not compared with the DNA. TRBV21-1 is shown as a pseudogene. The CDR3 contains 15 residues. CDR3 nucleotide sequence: TGTGCCACTATAACTGGCGGGAGGGCAGGAGATACGCAGTATTTT. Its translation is CATITGGRAGDTQYF.

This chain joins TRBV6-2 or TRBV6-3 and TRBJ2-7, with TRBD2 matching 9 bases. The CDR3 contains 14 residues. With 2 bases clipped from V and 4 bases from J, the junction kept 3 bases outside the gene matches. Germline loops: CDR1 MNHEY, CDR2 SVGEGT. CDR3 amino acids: CASSYGGRDYEQYF. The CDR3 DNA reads TGTGCCAGCAGTTACGGCGGGAGGGATTACGAGCAGTACTTC.

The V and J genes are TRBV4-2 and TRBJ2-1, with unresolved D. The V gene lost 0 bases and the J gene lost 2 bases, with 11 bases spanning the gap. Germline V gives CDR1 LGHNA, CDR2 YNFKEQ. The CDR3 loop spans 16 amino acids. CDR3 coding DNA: TGTGCCAGCAGCCAAGATTCAGGTCAGGCCTACAATGAGCAGTTCTTC. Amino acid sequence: CASSQDSGQAYNEQFF.

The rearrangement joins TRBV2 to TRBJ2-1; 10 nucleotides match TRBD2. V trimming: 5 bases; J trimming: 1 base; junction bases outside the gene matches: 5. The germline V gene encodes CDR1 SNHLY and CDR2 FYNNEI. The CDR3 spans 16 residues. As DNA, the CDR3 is TGTGCCAGCAGTCCCAGGACTAGCGGTTCCTACAATGAGCAGTTCTTC. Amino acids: CASSPRTSGSYNEQFF.

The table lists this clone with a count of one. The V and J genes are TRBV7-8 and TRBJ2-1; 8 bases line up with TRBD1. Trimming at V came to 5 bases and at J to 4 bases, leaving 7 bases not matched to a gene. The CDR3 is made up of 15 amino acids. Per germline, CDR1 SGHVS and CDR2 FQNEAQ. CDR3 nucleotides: TGTGCCAGCAGCCGCCGGGACAGGAGATACAATGAGCAGTTCTTC. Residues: CASSRRDRRYNEQFF. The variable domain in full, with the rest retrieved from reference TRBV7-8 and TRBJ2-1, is GAGVSQSPRYKVAKRGQDVALRCDPISGHVSLFWYQQALGQGPEFLTYFQNEAQLDKSGLPSDRFFAERPEGSVSTLKIQRTQQEDSAVYLCASSRRDRRYNEQFFGPGTRLTVL.

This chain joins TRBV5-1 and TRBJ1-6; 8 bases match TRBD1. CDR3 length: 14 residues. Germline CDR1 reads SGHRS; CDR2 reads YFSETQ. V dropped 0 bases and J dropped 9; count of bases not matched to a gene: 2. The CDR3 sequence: CASSLVQGGSPLHF. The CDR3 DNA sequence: TGCGCCAGCAGCTTGGTACAGGGGGGTTCACCCCTCCACTTT.

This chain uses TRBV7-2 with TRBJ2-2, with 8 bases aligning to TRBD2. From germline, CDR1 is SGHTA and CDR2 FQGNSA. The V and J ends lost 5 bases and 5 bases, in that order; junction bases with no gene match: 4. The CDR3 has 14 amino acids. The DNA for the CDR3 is TGTGCCAGCAGCATTGGACTAGCAACCGGGGAGCTGTTTTTT. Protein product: CASSIGLATGELFF.

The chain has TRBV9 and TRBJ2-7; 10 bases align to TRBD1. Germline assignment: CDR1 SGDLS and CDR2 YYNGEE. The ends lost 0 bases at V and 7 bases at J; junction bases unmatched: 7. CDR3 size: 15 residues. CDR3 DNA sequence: TGTGCCAGCAGCGTAGGGGGACAGGGGTTCGTGGAGCAGTACTTC. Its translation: CASSVGGQGFVEQYF.

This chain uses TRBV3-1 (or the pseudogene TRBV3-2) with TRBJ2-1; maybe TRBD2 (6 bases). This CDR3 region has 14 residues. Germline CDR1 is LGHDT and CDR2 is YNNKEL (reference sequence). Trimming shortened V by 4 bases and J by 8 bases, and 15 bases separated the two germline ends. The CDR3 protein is CASSPGASEYEQFF. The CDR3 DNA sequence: TGTGCCAGCAGCCCGGGAGCTAGCGAATATGAGCAGTTCTTC.

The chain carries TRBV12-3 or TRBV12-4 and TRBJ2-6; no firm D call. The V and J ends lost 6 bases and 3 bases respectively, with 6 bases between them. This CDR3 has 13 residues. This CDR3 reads CASRTGGANVLTF. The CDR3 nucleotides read TGTGCCAGCAGGACCGGTGGGGCCAACGTCCTGACTTTC.

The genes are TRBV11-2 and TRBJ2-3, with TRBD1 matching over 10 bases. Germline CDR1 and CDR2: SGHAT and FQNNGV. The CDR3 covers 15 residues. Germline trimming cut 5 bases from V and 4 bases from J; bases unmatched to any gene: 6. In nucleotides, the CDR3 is TGTGCCAGCAGCGCCCCGACAGGGGGCTCAGATACGCAGTATTTT. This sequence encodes CASSAPTGGSDTQYF.

The CDR3 loop reads CASSDGTEAFF. The CDR3 DNA is TGTGCCAGCAGTGATGGGACGGAAGCTTTCTTT. The chain has TRBV12-3 or TRBV12-4 and TRBJ1-1; the D gene is possibly TRBD1 (5 bases). V lost 5 bases, J lost 8 bases, and 9 bases lay in between. The CDR3 sequence is 11 residues long.

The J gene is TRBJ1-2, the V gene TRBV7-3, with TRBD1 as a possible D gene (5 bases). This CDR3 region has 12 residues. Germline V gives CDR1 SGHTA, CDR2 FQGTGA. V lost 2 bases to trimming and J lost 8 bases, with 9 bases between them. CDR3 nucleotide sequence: TGTGCCAGCAGCTTAGAGAGGACAGGCTACACCTTC. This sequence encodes CASSLERTGYTF.

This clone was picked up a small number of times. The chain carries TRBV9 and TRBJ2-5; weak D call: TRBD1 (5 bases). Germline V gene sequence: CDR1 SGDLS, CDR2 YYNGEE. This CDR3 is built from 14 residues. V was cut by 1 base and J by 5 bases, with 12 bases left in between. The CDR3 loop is CASSVTRTSETQYF. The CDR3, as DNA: TGTGCCAGCAGCGTAACCCGGACAAGCGAGACCCAGTACTTC. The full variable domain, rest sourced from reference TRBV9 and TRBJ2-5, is DSGVTQTPKHLITATGQRVTLRCSPRSGDLSVYWYQQSLDQGLQFLIQYYNGEERAKGNILERFSAQQFPDLHSELNLSSLELGDSALYFCASSVTRTSETQYFGPGTRLLVL.

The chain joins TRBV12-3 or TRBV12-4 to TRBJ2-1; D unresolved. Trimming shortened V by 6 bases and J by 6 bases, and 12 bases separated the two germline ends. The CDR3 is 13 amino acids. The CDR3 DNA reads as TGTGCCAGCAGCCGTGTAGAAAGCAATGAGCAGTTCTTC. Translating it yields CASSRVESNEQFF.

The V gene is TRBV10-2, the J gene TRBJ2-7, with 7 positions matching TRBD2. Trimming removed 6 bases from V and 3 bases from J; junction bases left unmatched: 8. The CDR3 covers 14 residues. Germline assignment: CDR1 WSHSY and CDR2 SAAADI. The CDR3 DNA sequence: TGCGCCAGCAGGATCTTCCGCGGGAGCTACGAGCAGTACTTC. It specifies CASRIFRGSYEQYF.

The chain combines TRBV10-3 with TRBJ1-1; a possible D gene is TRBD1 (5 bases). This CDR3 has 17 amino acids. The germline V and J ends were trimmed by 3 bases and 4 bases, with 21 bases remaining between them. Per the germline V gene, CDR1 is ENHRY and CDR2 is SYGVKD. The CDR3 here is CAISDPPGPAGGTEAFF. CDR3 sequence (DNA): TGTGCCATCAGTGACCCCCCGGGGCCGGCGGGCGGCACTGAAGCTTTCTTT.

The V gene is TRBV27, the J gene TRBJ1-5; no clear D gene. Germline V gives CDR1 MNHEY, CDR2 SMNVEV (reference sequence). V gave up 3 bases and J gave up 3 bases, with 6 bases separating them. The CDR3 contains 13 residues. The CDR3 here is CASSFLNNQPQHF. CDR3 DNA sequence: TGTGCCAGCAGTTTTCTTAACAATCAGCCCCAGCATTTT.

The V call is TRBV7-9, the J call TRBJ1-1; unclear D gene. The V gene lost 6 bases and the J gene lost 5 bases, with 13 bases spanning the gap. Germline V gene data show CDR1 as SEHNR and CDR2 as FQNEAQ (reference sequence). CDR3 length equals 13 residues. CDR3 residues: CASSTSVGTEAFF. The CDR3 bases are TGTGCCAGCAGTACATCGGTGGGTACTGAAGCTTTCTTT.